One sample yielded the 30 T cell receptor beta chains listed below, sequenced in a study of CD8 T cells in ankylosing spondylitis (dated by TCRdb to 2015 to 2018). Their antigens are not known. The library was prepared using 5' RACE. Instrument used: Illumina HiSeq 2500. TCRdb's own reprocessing of the public reads used fastp at Q25 and MiXCR and kept productive beta chains. Each CDR3 protein appears once, grouped with its most common genes and DNA. Counted in this sample were fewer than 650,000 distinct CDR3 sequences; 12% of them appeared once. Under 7.5% of the sample is in the top ten clones. Broad study findings and their caveats: Blood from ankylosing spondylitis patients appeared to be characterized by a TCR beta motif composed of roughly 8 highly homologous amino acid variants.

The sample comprised blood, either unsorted or a sorted T cell fraction (not recorded which). Receptors were obtained from a male donor with ankylosing spondylitis.

This clonotype was recorded at least ten times. The chain links TRBV24-1 to TRBJ2-2; TRBD2 matches at 8 bases. Germline CDR1 reads KGHDR; CDR2 reads SFDVKD. V lost 7 bases and J lost 5; bases outside the gene matches: 5. The CDR3 runs to 14 residues. CDR3 region: CATRELAETGELFF. The DNA for the CDR3 is TGTGCCACCAGAGAACTAGCGGAAACCGGGGAGCTGTTTTTT.

The gene calls are TRBV20-1 and TRBJ2-7, with D possibly being TRBD1 (5 bases). CDR3 length: 10 amino acids. CDR1 DFQATT and CDR2 SNEGSKA come from the germline V gene (reference sequence). The CDR3 coding sequence is TGCTATGGACACCGCTACGAGCAGTACGTC. Amino acids: CYGHRYEQYV.

This clonotype turned up a few times. The chain employs TRBV20-1 and TRBJ1-1; D not resolved. This CDR3 is built from 14 residues. The V gene's germline CDR1 is DFQATT and CDR2 SNEGSKA (reference sequence). V gave up 1 base and J gave up 5 bases, with 14 bases separating them. Here the CDR3 reads CSARGVISGTEAFF. CDR3 nucleotide sequence: TGCAGTGCTAGAGGGGTGATATCGGGGACTGAAGCTTTCTTT.

This clonotype was seen a handful of times. The chain has TRBV5-1 and TRBJ1-2; 7 bases fit TRBD1. The V gene's germline CDR1 is SGHRS and CDR2 YFSETQ. This CDR3 contains 16 residues. The ends lost 3 bases at V and 2 bases at J; junction bases unmatched: 10. In DNA form, the CDR3 reads TGCGCCAGCAGCTCCCTAACAGGGGCTCTAAACTATGGCTACACCTTC. Protein product: CASSSLTGALNYGYTF.

In its sample, this clonotype was seen a few times. The gene calls are TRBV6-6 and TRBJ2-1; a possible D gene is TRBD1 (5 bases). Trimming removed 6 bases from V and 5 bases from J, with 8 bases in between. The CDR3 totals 12 residues. Germline CDR1 is MNHNY and CDR2 is SVGAGI (reference sequence). CDR3 DNA sequence: TGTGCCAGCAGGGCACAGGACAATGAGCAGTTCTTC. This translates into CASRAQDNEQFF.

This clonotype was picked up a small number of times. The chain carries TRBV10-3 and TRBJ1-1; no firm D call. V dropped 3 bases and J dropped 0 bases, with 5 bases sitting between them. CDR1 is ENHRY, CDR2 SYGVKD, per germline. This CDR3 region has 13 residues. CDR3 DNA sequence: TGTGCCATCAGTGATGGGGTGAACACTGAAGCTTTCTTT. Translating gives CAISDGVNTEAFF.

This clonotype was observed a few times. This rearrangement joins TRBV20-1 to TRBJ2-7, with TRBD2 identical over 13 bases. With 2 bases clipped from V and 7 bases from J, the junction kept 8 bases outside the gene matches. Per germline, CDR1 DFQATT and CDR2 SNEGSKA (reference sequence). The CDR3 runs 15 residues. The CDR3 DNA reads TGCAGTGCTAGATCCGGGACTAGCGGGGCATATGAGCAGTACTTC. Encoded protein: CSARSGTSGAYEQYF.

The CDR3 loop is CASSRLTTDTQYF. DNA of the CDR3: TGTGCCAGCAGCCGACTAACCACAGATACGCAGTATTTT. This chain joins TRBV6-6 and TRBJ2-3, with D possibly TRBD2 on 5 matching bases. CDR3 length equals 13 residues. The germline V gene has CDR1 MNHNY and CDR2 SVGAGI (reference sequence). V lost 6 bases, J lost 2 bases, and 9 bases lay in between.

This clonotype was observed many times. One junction end disagrees with the germline gene, perhaps due to a read error. The CDR3 sequence is CSVEGGAREKLFF. The CDR3 bases are TGCAGCGTGGAAGGGGGGGCCCGGGAAAAACTGTTTTTT. The chain has TRBV29-1 and TRBJ1-4; the D gene is possibly TRBD1 (6 bases). The CDR3 is 13 amino acids. The germline V gene has CDR1 SQVTM and CDR2 ANQGSEA.

The chain uses TRBV24-1 and TRBJ1-5; 8 bases match TRBD1. CDR3 length: 16 residues. V lost 3 bases, J lost 4 bases, and 7 bases stayed unmatched. CDR1 and CDR2 (germline): KGHDR, SFDVKD. CDR3 bases: TGTGCCACCAGTGATCCTACAGGGGGTAGTAATCAGCCCCAGCATTTT. Residues: CATSDPTGGSNQPQHF.

The V call is TRBV7-7, the J call TRBJ2-5; D is unresolved. Germline V lookup: CDR1 SSHAT, CDR2 FNYEAQ (reference sequence). Trimming shortened V by 5 bases and J by 5 bases, and 15 bases separated the two germline ends. The CDR3 is made up of 14 amino acids. CDR3 nucleotides: TGTGCCAGCAGCCCCCACCCTGGAAGTGAGACCCAGTACTTC. Amino acid sequence: CASSPHPGSETQYF.

This chain links TRBV7-9 with TRBJ1-5, with D perhaps TRBD1 (6 bases). Germline V lookup: CDR1 SEHNR, CDR2 FQNEAQ (reference sequence). The CDR3 is made up of 13 amino acids. V was shortened by 5 bases and J by 4 bases, with 9 bases between the two germline ends. As DNA, the CDR3 is TGTGCCAGCAGCGTACAGGGAAATCAGCCCCAGCATTTT. This sequence encodes CASSVQGNQPQHF.

There are a few counts of this clonotype. This chain connects TRBV6-5 to TRBJ2-3; 11 bases line up with TRBD2. Looked up from germline, CDR1 is MNHEY and CDR2 is SVGAGI. CDR3 length: 17 residues. V shed 0 bases and J 5 bases; nucleotides not matched to a gene: 7. Written as DNA, the CDR3 is TGTGCCAGCAGTTACTCATTTTCAACTAGCGGGAGAGATACGCAGTATTTT. Its translation: CASSYSFSTSGRDTQYF.

The chain uses TRBV7-2 and TRBJ2-1, with 8 bases identical to TRBD2. Germline V gene lookup returns CDR1 SGHTA and CDR2 FQGNSA. This CDR3 has 14 residues. V was clipped by 10 bases and J by 0 bases; unmatched bases: 5. CDR3 sequence: CATERGPSYNEQFF. The CDR3 region has the DNA TGTGCCACCGAGCGGGGGCCCTCCTACAATGAGCAGTTCTTC. The full variable domain, in which reference TRBV7-2 and TRBJ2-1 provide the parts outside the CDR3, is GAGVSQSPSNKVTEKGKDVELRCDPISGHTALYWYRQSLGQGLEFLIYFQGNSAPDKSGLPSDRFSAERTGGSVSTLTIQRTQQEDSAVYLCATERGPSYNEQFFGPGTRLTVL.

V and J are TRBV10-3 and TRBJ2-1, with 9 nucleotides matching TRBD2. The trim removed 1 base at V and 6 bases at J, leaving 7 bases unmatched. There are 16 residues in the CDR3. Germline-derived CDR1 and CDR2 are ENHRY and SYGVKD. CDR3 DNA: TGTGCCATCAGTGAGTTGTGGGCGGGAGGGTCCAATGAGCAGTTCTTC. Translating gives CAISELWAGGSNEQFF.

This clonotype came up many times. The genes are TRBV5-1 and TRBJ1-5; D uncertain. CDR1 and CDR2 (germline): SGHRS, YFSETQ. V was shortened by 0 bases and J by 0 bases, with 13 bases between the two germline ends. The length of the CDR3 is 17 residues. CDR3 sequence: CASSLEGRQYSNQPQHF. CDR3 in DNA: TGCGCCAGCAGCTTGGAAGGCAGGCAATATAGCAATCAGCCCCAGCATTTT. Looking up the rest from reference TRBV5-1 and TRBJ1-5 gives the full variable domain: KAGVTQTPRYLIKTRGQQVTLSCSPISGHRSVSWYQQTPGQGLQFLFEYFSETQRNKGNFPGRFSGRQFSNSRSEMNVSTLELGDSALYLCASSLEGRQYSNQPQHFGDGTRLSIL.

In its sample, this clonotype was seen a few times. The chain carries TRBV5-1 and TRBJ1-3; D unresolved. Germline V lookup: CDR1 SGHRS, CDR2 YFSETQ. Trimming took off 4 bases at V and 0 bases at J, with 11 bases between the two ends. The CDR3 has 15 amino acids. The CDR3 region has the DNA TGCGCCAGCAGCCTACTCGGGATCTCTGGAAACACCATATATTTT. Its translation is CASSLLGISGNTIYF. Using reference TRBV5-1 and TRBJ1-3 for the parts outside the CDR3, the full variable domain is KAGVTQTPRYLIKTRGQQVTLSCSPISGHRSVSWYQQTPGQGLQFLFEYFSETQRNKGNFPGRFSGRQFSNSRSEMNVSTLELGDSALYLCASSLLGISGNTIYFGEGSWLTVV.

This clonotype was detected a few times. This rearrangement joins TRBV12-3 or TRBV12-4 to TRBJ1-1, with no clear D. V was clipped by 2 bases and J by 1 base, with 11 bases between them. The CDR3 totals 15 residues. The CDR3 DNA reads as TGTGCCAGCAGTTTAAATGTGCTCACGAACACTGAAGCTTTCTTT. This encodes CASSLNVLTNTEAFF.

This clonotype was observed a few times. The V gene is TRBV11-1, the J gene TRBJ2-1; D is unresolved. CDR1 is SGHAT, CDR2 FQDESV, per germline (reference sequence). Trimming took off 2 bases at V and 5 bases at J, with 10 bases between the two ends. The CDR3 length is 14 residues. The chain's CDR3 is CASSLRRWDNEQFF. The CDR3 DNA reads TGTGCCAGCAGCTTAAGACGCTGGGACAATGAGCAGTTCTTC.

V is TRBV20-1 and J is TRBJ1-2; D perhaps matches TRBD1 (6 bases). Germline CDR1 reads DFQATT; CDR2 reads SNEGSKA (reference sequence). V lost 5 bases and J 8 bases, leaving 15 bases between the germline ends. The CDR3 runs 12 residues. The CDR3 spells CSAPYRERGYTF. DNA of the CDR3: TGCAGTGCTCCTTACAGGGAGCGGGGCTACACCTTC.

The V and J genes are TRBV2 and TRBJ2-1; a weak D match, TRBD2 (5 bases). The V and J ends lost 3 bases and 12 bases respectively, with 24 bases between them. The germline gives CDR1 SNHLY, CDR2 FYNNEI. This CDR3 has 16 amino acids. CDR3 in amino acids: CASSEPSPQLHPMQFF. The CDR3 nucleotides read TGTGCCAGCAGTGAGCCTAGCCCTCAACTTCACCCTATGCAGTTCTTC. Full variable domain (missing parts from reference TRBV2 and TRBJ2-1): EPEVTQTPSHQVTQMGQEVILRCVPISNHLYFYWYRQILGQKVEFLVSFYNNEISEKSEIFDDQFSVERPDGSNFTLKIRSTKLEDSAMYFCASSEPSPQLHPMQFFGPGTRLTVL.

V and J are TRBV29-1 and TRBJ1-4; no clear D gene. The CDR3 loop spans 12 amino acids. The V end was cut by 7 bases, the J end by 5 bases, with 11 bases between. Germline V CDR1 and CDR2: SQVTM, ANQGSEA. The CDR3 bases are TGCAGCGGGCGGGAGCCCAATGAAAAACTGTTTTTT. Encoded protein: CSGREPNEKLFF.

This clonotype was seen a handful of times. The chain couples TRBV6-1 to TRBJ2-6; D is perhaps TRBD1 (5 bases). CDR3 length: 19 residues. The germline CDR1 and CDR2 sequences are MNHNS and SASEGT. V was clipped by 5 bases and J by 2 bases, with 22 bases between them. CDR3 nucleotide sequence: TGTGCCAGCAGTCCTACAGGAGCCCCGCGACGTACTGGGGCCAACGTCCTGACTTTC. It yields the protein CASSPTGAPRRTGANVLTF.

In this sample, this clonotype turned up many times. The chain employs TRBV7-9 and TRBJ2-1, with D unresolved. V shed 6 bases and J shed 4 bases, with 7 bases lying between them. The CDR3 is 12 amino acids. Looked up from germline, CDR1 is SEHNR and CDR2 is FQNEAQ (reference sequence). The CDR3 loop is CASRASYNEQFF. The DNA of the CDR3 is TGTGCCAGCAGGGCCTCATACAATGAGCAGTTCTTC.

Many counts were recorded for this clonotype. The chain employs TRBV3-1 and TRBJ2-5, with TRBD2 matching over 9 bases. J was trimmed by 0 bases and V by 1 base; bases with no gene match: 3. CDR3 length: 16 amino acids. CDR1 is LGHDT and CDR2 is YNNKEL in the germline V gene (reference sequence). CDR3 in DNA: TGTGCCAGCAGCCAAGGTTTAGCGGGAGACCAAGAGACCCAGTACTTC. This encodes CASSQGLAGDQETQYF.

This chain joins TRBV11-2 and TRBJ2-1; TRBD1 aligns across 12 bases. The junction had 18 bases not matched to a gene; V was cut back by 4 bases and J by 8 bases. Germline values: CDR1 SGHAT, CDR2 FQNNGV. This CDR3 comprises 19 residues. As DNA, the CDR3 is TGTGCCAGCAGCTCCGGGACAGGGGGCGACGCTAGCGGTTGGGATGAGCAGTTCTTC. Protein sequence: CASSSGTGGDASGWDEQFF.

This chain uses TRBV20-1 with TRBJ2-2, with 7 bases fitting TRBD2. CDR3 length: 14 residues. Looked up from germline, CDR1 is DFQATT and CDR2 is SNEGSKA (reference sequence). J gave up 4 bases and V 6 bases, and 8 bases lay outside the gene matches. CDR3 region: CSAPGEGGTGELFF. DNA for the CDR3: TGCAGTGCCCCGGGGGAGGGAGGCACCGGGGAGCTGTTTTTT.

This clonotype was counted only a few times. The J gene is TRBJ2-3, the V gene TRBV27, with 8 positions matching TRBD2. The CDR3 loop spans 15 amino acids. V was clipped by 6 bases and J by 2 bases; unmatched bases: 7. Germline V gives CDR1 MNHEY, CDR2 SMNVEV (reference sequence). CDR3 nucleotide sequence: TGTGCCAGCAGCCAACTAGCGGCAGTCACAGATACGCAGTATTTT. It codes for CASSQLAAVTDTQYF.

This clonotype has at least ten counts. J is TRBJ1-1 and V is TRBV7-9; no definite D call. V was trimmed by 1 base and J by 5 bases, leaving 14 bases between them. The CDR3 has 15 residues. Looked up from germline, CDR1 is SEHNR and CDR2 is FQNEAQ (reference sequence). The CDR3 coding sequence is TGTGCCAGCAGCTTAGGGGCCACCTTGGGGACTGAAGCTTTCTTT. Its protein product is CASSLGATLGTEAFF.

This clonotype was detected a few times. This chain connects TRBV7-9 to TRBJ2-7; a weak D match, TRBD1 (6 bases). The CDR3 is made up of 14 amino acids. V was cut by 4 bases and J by 2 bases, with 12 bases left in between. CDR1 is SEHNR, CDR2 FQNEAQ, per germline (reference sequence). Here the CDR3 DNA reads TGTGCCAGCAGCTCTGACAGGATAACCTACGAGCAGTACTTC. Residues: CASSSDRITYEQYF.